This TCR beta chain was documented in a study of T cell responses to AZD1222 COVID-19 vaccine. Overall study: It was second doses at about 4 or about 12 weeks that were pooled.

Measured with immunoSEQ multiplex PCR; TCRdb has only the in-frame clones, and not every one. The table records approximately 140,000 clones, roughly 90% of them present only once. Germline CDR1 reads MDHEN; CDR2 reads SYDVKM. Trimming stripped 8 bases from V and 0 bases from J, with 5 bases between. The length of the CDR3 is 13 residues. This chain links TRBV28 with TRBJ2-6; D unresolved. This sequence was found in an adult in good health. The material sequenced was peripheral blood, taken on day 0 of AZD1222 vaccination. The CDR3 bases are TGTGCCAGCGGTTACTCTGGGGCCAACGTCCTGACTTTC. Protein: CASGYSGANVLTF.